These 10 T cell receptor beta chains originate from one sample sequenced in a study of shared clonotypes between healthy human individuals. Generated by immunoSEQ multiplex PCR, the TCRdb table keeps only in-frame clones and is missing some. The data hold about half a million clones, with approximately 82% observed a single time. The source material was PBMCs. These receptors came from a woman aged 40 to 50 in good health. Some clones in this sample may be carry-over from other donors' samples.

This clone has only a few counts. The CDR3 here is CASSYVGMRAGELFF. Here the CDR3 DNA reads TGTGCCAGCAGTTACGTCGGGATGAGGGCCGGGGAGCTGTTTTTT. The chain uses TRBV6-5 and TRBJ2-2; D might be TRBD2 (5 bases). Germline V gene data show CDR1 as MNHEY and CDR2 as SVGAGI. V dropped 2 bases and J dropped 6 bases, with 13 bases sitting between them. This CDR3 has 15 residues.

This clone was seen ten or more times. This chain joins TRBV4-2 and TRBJ2-5; D possibly corresponds to TRBD1 (6 bases). This CDR3 region has 18 residues. Trimming stripped 0 bases from V and 1 base from J, with 18 bases between. CDR1 and CDR2 from the germline V gene are LGHNA and YNFKEQ. The CDR3 reads CASSQDGALRGGQETQYF. The CDR3 coding sequence is TGTGCCAGCAGCCAAGATGGGGCCCTCAGGGGCGGCCAAGAGACCCAGTACTTC.

The rearrangement uses TRBV2 and TRBJ1-5, with D possibly TRBD1 on 5 matching bases. CDR3 length: 13 amino acids. The V gene lost 11 bases and the J gene lost 7 bases, with 18 bases spanning the gap. The germline V gene encodes CDR1 SNHLY and CDR2 FYNNEI. The CDR3 bases are TGTGCCTCACTTGCGGGGGTCGGGCAGCCCCAGCATTTT. It yields the protein CASLAGVGQPQHF. The full variable domain, in which reference TRBV2 and TRBJ1-5 provide the parts outside the CDR3, is EPEVTQTPSHQVTQMGQEVILRCVPISNHLYFYWYRQILGQKVEFLVSFYNNEISEKSEIFDDQFSVERPDGSNFTLKIRSTKLEDSAMYFCASLAGVGQPQHFGDGTRLSIL.

The CDR3 reads CARSFGTGAYEQYF. CDR3 DNA sequence: TGTGCCAGAAGTTTCGGGACAGGGGCCTACGAGCAGTACTTC. The genes are TRBV5-3 and TRBJ2-7; 10 bases match TRBD1. TRBV5-3 carries the ORF label, with uncertain function. The trim removed 5 bases at V and 2 bases at J, leaving 4 bases unmatched. CDR3 length: 14 residues.

The sample holds a few counts of this clone. Here the CDR3 DNA reads TGTGCCAGTTCCCCAGGGCGGGCGAATGAGCAGTTCTTC. Protein product: CASSPGRANEQFF. This sequence joins TRBV19 and TRBJ2-1; D possibly uses TRBD1 or TRBD2 (5 bases each). Germline CDR1 LNHDA, CDR2 SQIVND (reference sequence). Trimming shortened V by 8 bases and J by 7 bases, and 15 bases separated the two germline ends. The CDR3 has 13 amino acids.

The J gene is TRBJ2-1, the V gene TRBV21-1; no check of the table's D call, TRBD1, against the DNA was made. TRBV21-1 is labeled a pseudogene. This CDR3 is 13 amino acids long. The CDR3, as DNA: TGTGCCAGCAGCAATAAGAGGACAGCTGAGCAGTTCTTC. It encodes CASSNKRTAEQFF.

The chain combines TRBV5-1 with TRBJ1-2, with 7 bases aligning to TRBD1. Germline V gene lookup returns CDR1 SGHRS and CDR2 YFSETQ. This CDR3 contains 14 residues. V shed 3 bases, J shed 7 bases, and the junction held 9 bases outside the gene matches. Written as DNA, the CDR3 is TGCGCCAGCAGCTGGACCCGGGACAGCCCTGGCTACACCTTC. It translates to CASSWTRDSPGYTF.

This clone was counted once. The rearrangement joins TRBV5-1 to TRBJ2-5; perhaps TRBD1 as D (5 bases). Trimming took off 1 base at V and 2 bases at J, with 15 bases between the two ends. This CDR3 is built from 16 residues. Germline CDR1 is SGHRS and CDR2 is YFSETQ. The CDR3 region has the DNA TGCGCCAGCAGCTTGATGGGATCGACAGCGCAAGAGACCCAGTACTTC. It translates to CASSLMGSTAQETQYF.

This clone was seen just once. The rearrangement joins TRBV28 to TRBJ2-7, with 8 bases that match TRBD2. V lost 7 bases, J lost 2 bases, and 4 bases stayed unmatched. The CDR3 is 13 residues long. CDR1 and CDR2 (germline): MDHEN, SYDVKM. CDR3 in DNA: TGTGCCAGCACCGTTAGCGGGACCTACGAGCAGTACTTC. As protein: CASTVSGTYEQYF.

Details on this clone: At one boundary the junction diverges from the germline segment, which might be a read error. The chain carries TRBV7-2 and TRBJ2-7; TRBD1 matches 8 bases. The CDR3 consists of 14 residues. CDR1 and CDR2 from the germline V gene are SGHTA and FQGNSA. CDR3: CASSFRGLPGERYF. Written as DNA, the CDR3 is TGTGCCAGCAGCTTCAGGGGGCTCCCTGGGGAGCGGTACTTC.